This section outlines one T cell receptor beta chain sequence together with its context. These data are taken from a study of blood T cell repertoires in COVID-19. Assay: immunoSEQ multiplex PCR; the TCRdb copy retains only in-frame clones and omits some. The sample holds hundreds of thousands of clones, about 87% seen once. With 1 base removed from V and 2 bases from J, the gap between germline ends came to 12 bases. The CDR3 length is 16 residues. The V gene's germline CDR1 is MDHEN and CDR2 SYDVKM. The sequenced material came from PBMCs or T cells enriched from blood (not recorded which). The sequence was collected from a woman aged 18-35 years who had recovered from COVID-19. The chain is built from TRBV28 and TRBJ2-1; no clear D gene. CDR3 sequence (DNA): TGTGCCAGCAGTTTATCAGCCAGACTTACCTACAATGAGCAGTTCTTC. Translation gives CASSLSARLTYNEQFF.